This T cell receptor beta chain derives from a study of spatial heterogeneity in lung cancer. Study-level information: Within raw reads, each unique TCR and UMI combination appeared on average more than ten times. Study-level findings and limits: Blood showed ubiquitous tumor TCRs more often at resection than at routine follow-up.

Individually, TCR cDNA molecules were each labelled with a unique molecular identifier. MiXCR, run by TCRdb on the 5' RACE reads, gives a single entry per CDR3 protein. The sample consists of around 45,000 distinct CDR3 sequences, 10% to 15% of them appearing once. About this clonotype: Its antigen is unknown.

Time point: sample taken at primary tumor resection. Whole RNA came from tumor, nontumor lung or frozen PBMC and was sequenced without being sorted. Donation came from roughly 72 patients with untreated early-stage non-small cell lung cancer. CDR1 and CDR2 (germline): SEHNR, FQNEAQ (reference sequence). Trimming at V came to 5 bases and at J to 2 bases, leaving 11 bases not matched to a gene. The CDR3 sequence is 16 residues long. The specimen was PBMCs, collected at surgery. The chain uses TRBV7-9 and TRBJ1-2, with 7 bases lining up with TRBD1. This sequence originates from a female donor with early-stage non-small cell lung cancer. This CDR3 reads CASSPEGQGVNYGYTF. For the CDR3, the DNA is TGTGCCAGCAGCCCCGAAGGGCAGGGGGTGAACTATGGCTACACCTTC.